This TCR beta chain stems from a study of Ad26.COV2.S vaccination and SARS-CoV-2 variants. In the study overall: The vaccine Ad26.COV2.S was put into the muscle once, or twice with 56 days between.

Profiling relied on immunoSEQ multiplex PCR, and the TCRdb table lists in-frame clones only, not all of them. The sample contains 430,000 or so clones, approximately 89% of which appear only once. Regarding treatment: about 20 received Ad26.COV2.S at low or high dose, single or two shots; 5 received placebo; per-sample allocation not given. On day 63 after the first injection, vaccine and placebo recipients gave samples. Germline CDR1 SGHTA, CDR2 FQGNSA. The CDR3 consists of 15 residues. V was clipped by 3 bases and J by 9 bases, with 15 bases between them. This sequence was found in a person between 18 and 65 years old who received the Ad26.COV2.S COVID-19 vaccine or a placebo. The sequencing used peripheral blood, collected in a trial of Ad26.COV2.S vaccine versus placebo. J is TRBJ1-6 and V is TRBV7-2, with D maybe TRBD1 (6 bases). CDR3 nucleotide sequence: TGTGCCAGCAGCTTTCAGTCGGGGGGCGGTTCACCCCTCCACTTT. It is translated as CASSFQSGGGSPLHF.